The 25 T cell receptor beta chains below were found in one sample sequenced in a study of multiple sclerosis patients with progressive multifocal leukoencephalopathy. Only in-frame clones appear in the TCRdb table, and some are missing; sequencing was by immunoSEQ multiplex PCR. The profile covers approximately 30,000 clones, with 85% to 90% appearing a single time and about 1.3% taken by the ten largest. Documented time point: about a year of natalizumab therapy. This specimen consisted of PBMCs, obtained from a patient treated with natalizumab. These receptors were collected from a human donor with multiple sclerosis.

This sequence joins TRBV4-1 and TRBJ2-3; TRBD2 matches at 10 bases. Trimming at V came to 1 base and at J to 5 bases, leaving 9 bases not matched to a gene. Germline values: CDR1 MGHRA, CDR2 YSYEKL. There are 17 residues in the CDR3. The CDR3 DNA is TGCGCCAGCAGCCAAGTTGCGAGCGGGGGGGCCGGAGATACGCAGTATTTT. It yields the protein CASSQVASGGAGDTQYF.

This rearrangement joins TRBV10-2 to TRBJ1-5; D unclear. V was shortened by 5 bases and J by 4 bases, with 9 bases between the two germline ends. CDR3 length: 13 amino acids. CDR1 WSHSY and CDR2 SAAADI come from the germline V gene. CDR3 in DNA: TGCGCCAGCAGTAGGACTGCTAATCAGCCCCAGCATTTT. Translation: CASSRTANQPQHF.

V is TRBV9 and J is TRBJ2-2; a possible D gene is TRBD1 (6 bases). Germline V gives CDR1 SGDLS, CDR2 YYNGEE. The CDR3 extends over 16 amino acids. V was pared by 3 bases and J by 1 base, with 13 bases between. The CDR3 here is CASSATTGLNTGELFF. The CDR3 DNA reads TGTGCCAGCAGCGCCACAACAGGGTTGAACACCGGGGAGCTGTTTTTT.

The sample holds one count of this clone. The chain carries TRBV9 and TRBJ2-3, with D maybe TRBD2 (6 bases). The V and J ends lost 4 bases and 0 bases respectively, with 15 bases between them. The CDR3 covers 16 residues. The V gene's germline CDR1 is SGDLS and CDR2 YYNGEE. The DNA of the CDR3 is TGTGCCAGCAGCCATCGTGGCGGGGCCAGCACAGATACGCAGTATTTT. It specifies CASSHRGGASTDTQYF.

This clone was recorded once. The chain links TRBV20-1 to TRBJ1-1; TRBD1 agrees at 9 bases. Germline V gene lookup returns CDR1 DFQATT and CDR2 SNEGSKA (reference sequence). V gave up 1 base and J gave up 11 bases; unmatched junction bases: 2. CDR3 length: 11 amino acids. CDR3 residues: CSARGGQGAFF. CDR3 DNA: TGCAGTGCTAGAGGGGGACAGGGCGCTTTCTTT.

CDR3 sequence (DNA): TGCGCCAGCAGTGAGAGGTGGGCTAGCAATGAGCAGTTCTTC. It codes for CASSERWASNEQFF. The chain employs TRBV10-1 and TRBJ2-1; D unclear. The CDR3 contains 14 residues. Trimming stripped 2 bases from V and 6 bases from J, with 11 bases between. CDR1 and CDR2 (germline): WNHNN, SYGVQD (reference sequence).

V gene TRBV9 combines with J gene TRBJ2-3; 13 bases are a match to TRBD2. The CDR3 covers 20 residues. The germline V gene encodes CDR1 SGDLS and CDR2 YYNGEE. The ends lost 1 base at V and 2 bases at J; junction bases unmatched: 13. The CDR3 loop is CASSVQPGRGLAGPTDTQYF. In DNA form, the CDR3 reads TGTGCCAGCAGCGTACAGCCGGGGAGGGGACTAGCGGGGCCCACAGATACGCAGTATTTT.

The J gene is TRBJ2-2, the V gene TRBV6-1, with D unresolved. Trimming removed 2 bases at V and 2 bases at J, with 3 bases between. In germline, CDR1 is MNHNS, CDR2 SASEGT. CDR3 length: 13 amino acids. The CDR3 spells CASSESNTGELFF. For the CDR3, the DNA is TGTGCCAGCAGTGAATCTAACACCGGGGAGCTGTTTTTT.

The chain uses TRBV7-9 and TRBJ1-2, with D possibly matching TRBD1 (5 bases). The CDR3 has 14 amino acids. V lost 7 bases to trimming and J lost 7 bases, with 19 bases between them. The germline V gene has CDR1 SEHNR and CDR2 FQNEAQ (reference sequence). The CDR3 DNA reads TGTGCCAGCACCCCCCCGGGGGAGAATAGTGGCTACACCTTC. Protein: CASTPPGENSGYTF.

The CDR3 spells CASSQDSTGNNSPLHF. The CDR3 DNA reads TGCGCCAGCAGCCAAGATTCAACAGGAAATAATTCACCCCTCCACTTT. The J gene is TRBJ1-6, the V gene TRBV4-3, with D maybe TRBD1 (5 bases). The CDR3 runs to 16 residues. V dropped 0 bases and J dropped 5 bases, with 11 bases sitting between them. Germline V lookup: CDR1 LGHNA, CDR2 YSLEER.

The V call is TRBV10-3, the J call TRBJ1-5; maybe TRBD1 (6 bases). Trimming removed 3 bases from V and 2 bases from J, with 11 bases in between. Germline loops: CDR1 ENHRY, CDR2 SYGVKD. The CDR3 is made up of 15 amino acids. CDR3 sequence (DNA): TGTGCCATCAGTGAAGGCAGGGGTGGCAATCAGCCCCAGCATTTT. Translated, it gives CAISEGRGGNQPQHF.

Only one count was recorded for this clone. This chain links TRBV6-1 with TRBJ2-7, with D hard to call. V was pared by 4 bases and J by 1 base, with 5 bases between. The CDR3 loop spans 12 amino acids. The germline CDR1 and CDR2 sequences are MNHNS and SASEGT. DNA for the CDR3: TGTGCCAGCAGTGTGGATTCCTACGAGCAGTACTTC. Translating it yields CASSVDSYEQYF.

CDR3 nucleotides: TGTGCCAGCAGTGATCCCACGGAAGGAGAGACCCAGTACTTC. This codes for CASSDPTEGETQYF. The chain joins TRBV2 to TRBJ2-5; D not resolved. The CDR3 has 14 residues. Germline V gene lookup returns CDR1 SNHLY and CDR2 FYNNEI. Deletions cut 3 bases from V and 4 bases from J, with 12 bases between.

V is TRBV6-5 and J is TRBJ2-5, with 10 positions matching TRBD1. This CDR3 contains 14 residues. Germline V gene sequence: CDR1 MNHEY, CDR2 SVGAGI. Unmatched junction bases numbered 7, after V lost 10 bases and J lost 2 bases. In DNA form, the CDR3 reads TGTGCCACCAGGAAGGACAGGGGGCAAGAGACCCAGTACTTC. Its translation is CATRKDRGQETQYF.

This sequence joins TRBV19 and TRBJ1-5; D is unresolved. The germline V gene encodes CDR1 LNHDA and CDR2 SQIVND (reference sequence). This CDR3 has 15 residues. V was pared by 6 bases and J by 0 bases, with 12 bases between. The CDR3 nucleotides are TGTGCCAGTAGCCAGGACGGTAATAGCAATCAGCCCCAGCATTTT. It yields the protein CASSQDGNSNQPQHF.

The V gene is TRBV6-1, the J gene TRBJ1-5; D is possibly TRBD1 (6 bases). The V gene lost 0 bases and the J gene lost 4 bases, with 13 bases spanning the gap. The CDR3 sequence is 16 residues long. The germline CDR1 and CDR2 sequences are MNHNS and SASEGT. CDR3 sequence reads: CASSEATGFGNQPQHF. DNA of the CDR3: TGTGCCAGCAGTGAAGCCACAGGGTTTGGGAATCAGCCCCAGCATTTT.

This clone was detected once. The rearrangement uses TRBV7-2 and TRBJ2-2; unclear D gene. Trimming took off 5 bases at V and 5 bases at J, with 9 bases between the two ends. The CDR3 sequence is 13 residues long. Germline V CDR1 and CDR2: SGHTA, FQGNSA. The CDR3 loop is CASSPAWTGELFF. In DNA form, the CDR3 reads TGTGCCAGCAGCCCCGCCTGGACCGGGGAGCTGTTTTTT.

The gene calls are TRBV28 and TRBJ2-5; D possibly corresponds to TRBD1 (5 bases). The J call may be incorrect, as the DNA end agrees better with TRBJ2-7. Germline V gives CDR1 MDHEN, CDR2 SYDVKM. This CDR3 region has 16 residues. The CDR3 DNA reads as TGTGCCAGCAGTCCCCCTCCAGGGTTGAGCTCCTACGAGCAGTACTTC. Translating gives CASSPPPGLSSYEQYF.

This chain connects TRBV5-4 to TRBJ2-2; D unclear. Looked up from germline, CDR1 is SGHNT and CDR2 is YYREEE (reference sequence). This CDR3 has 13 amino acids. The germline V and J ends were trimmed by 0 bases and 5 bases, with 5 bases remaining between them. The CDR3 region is CASSLGRTGELFF. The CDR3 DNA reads TGTGCCAGCAGCTTGGGTCGGACCGGGGAGCTGTTTTTT.

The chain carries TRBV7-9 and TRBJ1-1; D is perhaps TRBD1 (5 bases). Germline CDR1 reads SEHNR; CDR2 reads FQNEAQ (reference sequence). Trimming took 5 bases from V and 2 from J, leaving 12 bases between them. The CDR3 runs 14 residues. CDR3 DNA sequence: TGTGCCAGCAGCCCAGACAGACCAAACACTGAAGCTTTCTTT. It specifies CASSPDRPNTEAFF. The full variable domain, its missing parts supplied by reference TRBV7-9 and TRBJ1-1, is DTGVSQNPRHKITKRGQNVTFRCDPISEHNRLYWYRQTLGQGPEFLTYFQNEAQLEKSRLLSDRFSAERPKGSFSTLEIQRTEQGDSAMYLCASSPDRPNTEAFFGQGTRLTVV.

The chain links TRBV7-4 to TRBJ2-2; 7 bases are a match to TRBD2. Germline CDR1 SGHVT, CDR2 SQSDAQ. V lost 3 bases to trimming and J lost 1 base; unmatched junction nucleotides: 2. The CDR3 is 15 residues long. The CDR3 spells CASSFPSGNTGELFF. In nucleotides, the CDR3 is TGTGCCAGCAGCTTCCCTAGCGGGAACACCGGGGAGCTGTTTTTT.

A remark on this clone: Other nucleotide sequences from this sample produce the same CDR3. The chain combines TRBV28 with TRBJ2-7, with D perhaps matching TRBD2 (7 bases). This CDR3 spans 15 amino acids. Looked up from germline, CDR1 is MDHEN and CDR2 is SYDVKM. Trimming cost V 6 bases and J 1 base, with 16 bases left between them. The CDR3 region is CASSLRGGGSYEQYF. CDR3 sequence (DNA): TGTGCCAGCAGCCTTAGGGGGGGCGGGTCCTACGAGCAGTACTTC.

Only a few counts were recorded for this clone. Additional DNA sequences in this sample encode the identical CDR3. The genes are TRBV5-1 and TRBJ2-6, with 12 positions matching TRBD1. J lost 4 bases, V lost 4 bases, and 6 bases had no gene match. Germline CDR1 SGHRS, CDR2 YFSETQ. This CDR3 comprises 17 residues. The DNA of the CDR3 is TGCGCCAGCAGCCGGGGACAGGGGGCTCCCGGGGCCAACGTCCTGACTTTC. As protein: CASSRGQGAPGANVLTF.

In nucleotides, the CDR3 is TGCAGCGTTGACGATTCAGGGGATAATGAAAAACTGTTTTTT. Its translation: CSVDDSGDNEKLFF. The chain combines TRBV29-1 with TRBJ1-4, with D tentatively TRBD1 (6 bases). Germline CDR1 is SQVTM and CDR2 is ANQGSEA. This CDR3 contains 14 residues. V was shortened by 3 bases and J by 4 bases, with 12 bases between the two germline ends.

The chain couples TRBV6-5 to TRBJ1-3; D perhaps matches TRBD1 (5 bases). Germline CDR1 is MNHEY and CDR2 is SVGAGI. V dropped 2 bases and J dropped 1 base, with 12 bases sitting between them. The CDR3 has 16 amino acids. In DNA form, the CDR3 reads TGTGCCAGCAGTTACGTTCAGGGTTTTTCTGGAAACACCATATATTTT. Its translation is CASSYVQGFSGNTIYF.